One T cell receptor beta chain is described in this entry. Its binding antigen is unknown. Within one base of it there is no much larger clone, and no base qualities were kept. This record belongs to a study of T cell responses to AZD1222 COVID-19 vaccine (dated by TCRdb to 2020 to 2022). Describing the broader study: AZD1222 recipients whose second dose came at about 4 weeks and those whose second dose came at about 12 weeks were combined into one group, since spike-specific TCR depth and breadth did not differ between the two schedules. TCR sequencing was performed for 230 to 250 trial participants, of whom about 200 were given two doses of AZD1222 and around 26 were given two doses of MenACWY control vaccine. Enrollment into the trials was organized by age into subgroups of 18-55, 56-69 and 70-plus years, and those subgroups contained roughly 140, 27 and 60 TCR-sequenced participants, respectively. What the study reported, not specific to this receptor: Vaccine-associated CD4 TCRs spanned the whole spike protein, with dominant responses in regions 160-218 and 743-854. Spike-specific TCR breadth and depth rose significantly after two AZD1222 doses compared with day 0 and with MenACWY recipients. Reportedly, almost half of the unique spike-specific TCRs recognized epitopes lying outside the regions that are mutated in the B.1.351 and B.1.1.7 variants. In the small 56-69-year group, the increase in depth fell short of significance, most likely because of low power. Because no samples from the day 14 peak response were available, repertoires could be characterized only after the peak T cell response. Most participants were white British and females outnumbered males, and the authors suggested that clonal diversity may have been underestimated. Conclusions about previously exposed vaccinees are limited, since just six or seven AZD1222 recipients were seropositive for SARS-CoV-2 at baseline.

From a lookup of the germline V gene, CDR1 and CDR2 are KGHSH and LQKENI. The CDR3 runs 17 residues from the cysteine to the phenylalanine. Of the read, only the CDR3 DNA is kept; its 51 bases are in frame from base 1. V is reduced by 2 bases and J by 2 bases, leaving a spacing of 15 bases between them. The time point tag for this specimen amounts to: baseline before first vaccination. Vaccinee samples were obtained from the UK trials COV001 and COV002, which included a single-blind randomized controlled phase 2/3 trial of AZD1222 (ChAdOx1 nCoV-19) in healthy adults. Trial participant PBMC samples were collected at day 0 and day 28 after the second dose for TCRbeta chain sequencing. The CDR3 regions of human TCRbeta chains were subjected to immunosequencing. Processing in the source paper ran as follows. Repertoire TCRs were checked for matches against a reference library of SARS-CoV-2-specific TCRs that had been generated using the MIRA antigen-specificity platform. Breadth was defined as the fraction of unique TCRs that were SARS-CoV-2-associated, and depth was defined as the fraction of total T cells that were SARS-CoV-2-associated. Using the MIRA data, every spike-specific TCR was mapped to the spike region that the TCR reacted to and assigned to either a CD4 or a CD8 class. Log10-transformed breadth and depth values were compared by one-way ANOVA with Sidak's multiple comparisons tests. This immuneACCESS table, as held by TCRdb, lists in-frame sequences with V and J called but not all clones. Of the missing ones, under half trace to an unresolved V gene in checked studies; the others have no known cause. That table furnishes V, J and clone size, whereas the DNA furnished D and trimming. Counted in this sample were 95,000 to 100,000 clones; 90% of them appeared once. 1% to 1.5% of the sample is in the top ten clones.

Sequences were derived from peripheral blood, sampled on day 0 of AZD1222 vaccination. This TCR was sampled from an adult in good health. The V and J segments used are TRBV18 and TRBJ1-4; the D gene cannot be resolved reliably. The base sequence is TGTGCCAGCTCACCAGCTCAGTCCATCCTGACTAATGAAAAACTGTTTTTT. The translation is CASSPAQSILTNEKLFF.